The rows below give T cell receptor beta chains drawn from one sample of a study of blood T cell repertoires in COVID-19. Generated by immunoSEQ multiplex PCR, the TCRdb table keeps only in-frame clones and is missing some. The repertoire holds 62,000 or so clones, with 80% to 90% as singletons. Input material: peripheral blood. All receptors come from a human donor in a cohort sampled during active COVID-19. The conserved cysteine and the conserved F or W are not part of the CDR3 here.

CDR3 protein: ASGRWGDEQY
V gene: TRBV11-2
J gene: TRBJ2-7

CDR3 protein: ASSLTSGGFYNEQF
V gene: TRBV5-1
J gene: TRBJ2-1

CDR3 protein: ASSRREYNSPLH
V gene: TRBV28
J gene: TRBJ1-6

CDR3 protein: ASSLGLGQLH
V gene: TRBV7-2
J gene: TRBJ2-7

CDR3 protein: ASATGSYNEQF
V gene: TRBV6-4
J gene: TRBJ2-1

CDR3 protein: ASSAGLPGDTQY
V gene: TRBV9
J gene: TRBJ2-3

CDR3 protein: ATRVRGPRTGTQY
V gene: TRBV19
J gene: TRBJ2-5

CDR3 protein: ASSQGSAFASPYTDTQY
V gene: TRBV4-2
J gene: TRBJ2-3

CDR3 protein: VATGIMNTEAF
V gene: TRBV6-5
J gene: TRBJ1-1

CDR3 protein: ASSALGESGYEQY
V gene: TRBV5-1
J gene: TRBJ2-7

CDR3 protein: ASRAQSPGQGGKLF
V gene: TRBV27
J gene: TRBJ1-4

CDR3 protein: ASSFYRPGTGSYEQY
V gene: TRBV28
J gene: TRBJ2-7

CDR3 protein: ASSRRHDRGNEAF
V gene: TRBV6-2/TRBV6-3
J gene: TRBJ1-1

CDR3 protein: ASSLVILNTEAF
V gene: TRBV5-5
J gene: TRBJ1-1

CDR3 protein: ASSLIVQRGNTGELF
V gene: TRBV5-1
J gene: TRBJ2-2

CDR3 protein: ASFGEGEETQY
V gene: TRBV10-1
J gene: TRBJ2-5

CDR3 protein: AISETIPGQAPMGYT
V gene: TRBV10-3
J gene: TRBJ1-2

CDR3 protein: ASSSNTGGYEQY
V gene: TRBV27
J gene: TRBJ2-7

CDR3 protein: ASSYQRGSYEQY
V gene: TRBV6-5
J gene: TRBJ2-7

CDR3 protein: ASSLPGGTGELF
V gene: TRBV4-2
J gene: TRBJ2-2

CDR3 protein: ASSDRLNGETQY
V gene: TRBV10-2
J gene: TRBJ2-5

CDR3 protein: SVHMLQETQY
V gene: TRBV29-1
J gene: TRBJ2-5

CDR3 protein: ASSLDLSGNTIY
V gene: TRBV5-4
J gene: TRBJ1-3